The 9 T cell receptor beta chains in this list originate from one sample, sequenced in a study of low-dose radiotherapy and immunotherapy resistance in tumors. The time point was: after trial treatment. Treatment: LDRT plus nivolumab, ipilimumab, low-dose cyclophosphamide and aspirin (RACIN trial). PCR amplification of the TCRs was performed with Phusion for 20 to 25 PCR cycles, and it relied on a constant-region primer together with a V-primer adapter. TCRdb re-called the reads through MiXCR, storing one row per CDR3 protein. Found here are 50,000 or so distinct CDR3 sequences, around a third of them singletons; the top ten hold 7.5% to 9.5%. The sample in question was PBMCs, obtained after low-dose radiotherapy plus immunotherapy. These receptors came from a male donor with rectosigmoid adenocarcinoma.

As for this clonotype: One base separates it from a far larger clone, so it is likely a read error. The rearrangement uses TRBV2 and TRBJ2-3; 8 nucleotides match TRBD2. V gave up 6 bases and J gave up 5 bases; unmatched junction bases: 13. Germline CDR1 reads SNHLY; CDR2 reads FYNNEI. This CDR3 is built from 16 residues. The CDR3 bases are TGTGCCAGCAGCTTCGACGGGAGGGTCAGGGTAGATACGCAGTATTTT. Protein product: CASSFDGRVRVDTQYF.

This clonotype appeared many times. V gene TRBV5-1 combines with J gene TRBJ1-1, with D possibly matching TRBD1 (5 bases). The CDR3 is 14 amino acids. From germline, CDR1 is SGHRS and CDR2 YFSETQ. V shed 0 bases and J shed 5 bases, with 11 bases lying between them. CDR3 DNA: TGCGCCAGCAGCTTGGCCGGGGCTGGGACTGAAGCTTTCTTT. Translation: CASSLAGAGTEAFF.

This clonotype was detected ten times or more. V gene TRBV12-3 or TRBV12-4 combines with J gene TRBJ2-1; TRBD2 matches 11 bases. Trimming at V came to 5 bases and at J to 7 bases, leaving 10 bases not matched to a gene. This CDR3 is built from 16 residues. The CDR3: CASSLRVSGGVNEQFF. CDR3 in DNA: TGTGCCAGCAGTCTCCGTGTTAGCGGGGGGGTTAATGAGCAGTTCTTC.

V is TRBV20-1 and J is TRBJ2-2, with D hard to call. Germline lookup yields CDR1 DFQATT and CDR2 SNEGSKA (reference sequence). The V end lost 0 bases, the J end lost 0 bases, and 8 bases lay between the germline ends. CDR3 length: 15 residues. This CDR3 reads CSARDKSPNTGELFF. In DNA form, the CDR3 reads TGCAGTGCTAGAGATAAGTCCCCGAACACCGGGGAGCTGTTTTTT.

CDR3 sequence: CASRQGPPSYEQYF. The DNA for the CDR3 is TGTGCCAGCCGACAGGGGCCACCCTCCTACGAGCAGTACTTC. V usage is TRBV19 and J usage is TRBJ2-7; 8 bases map to TRBD1. This CDR3 spans 14 amino acids. The J segment lost 0 bases and the V segment lost 9 bases, leaving 7 bases of the junction unmatched. The V gene's germline CDR1 is LNHDA and CDR2 SQIVND (reference sequence). The full variable domain, completed using reference TRBV19 and TRBJ2-7, is DGGITQSPKYLFRKEGQNVTLSCEQNLNHDAMYWYRQDPGQGLRLIYYSQIVNDFQKGDIAEGYSVSREKKESFPLTVTSAQKNPTAFYLCASRQGPPSYEQYFGPGTRLTVT.

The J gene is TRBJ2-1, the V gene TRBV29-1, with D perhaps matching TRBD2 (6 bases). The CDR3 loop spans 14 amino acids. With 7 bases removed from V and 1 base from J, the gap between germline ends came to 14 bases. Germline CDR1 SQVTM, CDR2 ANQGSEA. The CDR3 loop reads CSASGGDSYNEQFF. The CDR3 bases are TGCAGCGCCTCAGGAGGGGATTCCTACAATGAGCAGTTCTTC.

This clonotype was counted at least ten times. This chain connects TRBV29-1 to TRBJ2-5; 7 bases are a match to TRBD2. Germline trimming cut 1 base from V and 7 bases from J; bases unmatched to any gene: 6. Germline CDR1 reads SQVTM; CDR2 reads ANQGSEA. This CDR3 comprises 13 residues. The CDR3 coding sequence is TGCAGCGTTGAAGGCGGGGGAGGCGTGACCCAGTACTTC. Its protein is CSVEGGGGVTQYF.

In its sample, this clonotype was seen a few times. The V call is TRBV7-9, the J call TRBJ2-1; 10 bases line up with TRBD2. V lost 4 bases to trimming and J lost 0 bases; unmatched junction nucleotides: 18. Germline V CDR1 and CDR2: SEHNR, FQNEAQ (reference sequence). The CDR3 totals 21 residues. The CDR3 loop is CASSSGTGRTSGARSYNEQFF. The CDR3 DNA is TGTGCCAGCAGCTCCGGGACAGGTCGCACTAGCGGGGCCCGCTCCTACAATGAGCAGTTCTTC.

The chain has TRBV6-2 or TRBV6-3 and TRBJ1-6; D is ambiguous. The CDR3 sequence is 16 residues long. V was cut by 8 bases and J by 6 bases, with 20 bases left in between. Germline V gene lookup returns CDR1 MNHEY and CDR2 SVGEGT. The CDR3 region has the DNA TGTGCCAGCTATGACCGGGAGAACGGACCTAATTCACCCCTCCACTTT. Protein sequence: CASYDRENGPNSPLHF.